Presented here are 14 T cell receptor beta chains from one specimen sequenced in a study of blood T cell repertoires in COVID-19. TCRdb's table, derived via immunoSEQ multiplex PCR, lists solely in-frame clones and lacks some. Counted here are about 160,000 clones, around four fifths occurring once; the ten biggest clones make up around 3%. The sample was peripheral blood. All receptors come from a man aged 65 to 85 with acute or convalescent COVID-19.

The chain carries TRBV9 and TRBJ1-1; 8 positions agree with TRBD1. The CDR3 runs to 16 residues. CDR1 is SGDLS and CDR2 is YYNGEE in the germline V gene. The V gene end was trimmed by 4 bases and the J gene end by 5 bases; junction bases not matched to a gene: 13. CDR3 bases: TGTGCCAGCAGCCCAACCGTTTGGACAGGGCCAACTGAAGCTTTCTTT. This sequence encodes CASSPTVWTGPTEAFF.

The chain combines TRBV4-2 with TRBJ1-5; 8 nucleotides line up with TRBD1. V gave up 5 bases and J gave up 5 bases; unmatched junction bases: 8. This CDR3 is built from 15 residues. Germline V gene data show CDR1 as LGHNA and CDR2 as YNFKEQ. CDR3 bases: TGTGCCAGCAGCAAGGACAGGGAGGTCTATCAGCCCCAGCATTTT. This codes for CASSKDREVYQPQHF.

The chain links TRBV2 to TRBJ2-5; 12 bases map to TRBD1. Germline CDR1 and CDR2: SNHLY and FYNNEI. The CDR3 length is 16 residues. The V and J ends lost 1 base and 3 bases, in that order; junction bases with no gene match: 3. CDR3 sequence: CASSEVGTGGEETQYF. The DNA of the CDR3 is TGTGCCAGCAGTGAAGTTGGGACAGGGGGCGAAGAGACCCAGTACTTC.

V and J are TRBV3-1 (or the pseudogene TRBV3-2) and TRBJ2-4; TRBD1 might be the D (7 bases). This CDR3 has 18 residues. CDR1 is LGHDT and CDR2 is YNNKEL in the germline V gene (reference sequence). The V gene lost 1 base and the J gene lost 0 bases, with 16 bases spanning the gap. The CDR3 bases are TGTGCCAGCAGCCAAGTGGGCCAGGGGGGTTTAGCCAAAAACATTCAGTACTTC. It yields the protein CASSQVGQGGLAKNIQYF.

This chain uses TRBV9 with TRBJ2-2; unclear D gene. Germline values: CDR1 SGDLS, CDR2 YYNGEE. The CDR3 has 13 amino acids. V was trimmed by 2 bases and J by 3 bases, leaving 5 bases between them. The CDR3 DNA sequence: TGTGCCAGCAGCGTCCAGGACACCGGGGAGCTGTTTTTT. It codes for CASSVQDTGELFF.

The chain employs TRBV5-4 and TRBJ2-7, with TRBD2 identical over 8 bases. Germline assignment: CDR1 SGHNT and CDR2 YYREEE (reference sequence). The CDR3 has 16 amino acids. Losses at the gene ends were 0 bases for V and 2 bases for J; bases not matched to a gene: 7. CDR3 residues: CASSLGGVAGTYEQYF. The CDR3 DNA reads as TGTGCCAGCAGCTTGGGGGGGGTAGCGGGGACCTACGAGCAGTACTTC.

The chain carries TRBV19 and TRBJ1-2; D might be TRBD1 (5 bases). The V and J ends lost 2 bases and 4 bases respectively, with 14 bases between them. The CDR3 covers 15 residues. Germline V gene sequence: CDR1 LNHDA, CDR2 SQIVND (reference sequence). The CDR3 DNA reads TGTGCCAGTAGTATACCAAGGGGCCAGCCCTATGGCTACACCTTC. Translation: CASSIPRGQPYGYTF.

This clone was recorded only once. V gene TRBV30 combines with J gene TRBJ2-2; D remains unclear. The germline gives CDR1 GTSNPN, CDR2 SVGIG (reference sequence). This CDR3 spans 12 amino acids. Trimming cost V 2 bases and J 3 bases, with 4 bases left between them. CDR3 bases: TGTGCCTGGAGTCCGTACACCGGGGAGCTGTTTTTT. It codes for CAWSPYTGELFF.

The sample holds one count of this clone. Other DNA variants within this sample encode the same CDR3. The chain combines TRBV18 with TRBJ2-1; 9 bases line up with TRBD2. The trim removed 0 bases at V and 5 bases at J, leaving 2 bases unmatched. CDR1 is KGHSH and CDR2 is LQKENI in the germline V gene. This CDR3 is 15 amino acids long. The CDR3 nucleotides are TGTGCCAGCTCACCACCTGCTAGCGGGGACAATGAGCAGTTCTTC. Translated: CASSPPASGDNEQFF.

This clone was seen a few times. The chain links TRBV5-4 to TRBJ1-1; no clear D. Trimming stripped 6 bases from V and 1 base from J, with 7 bases between. CDR1 SGHNT and CDR2 YYREEE come from the germline V gene (reference sequence). The CDR3 contains 12 residues. CDR3 sequence reads: CASISPNTEAFF. The CDR3 DNA follows: TGTGCCAGCATTAGTCCGAACACTGAAGCTTTCTTT.

This clone was picked up many times. The sample carries other DNA sequences with the same CDR3. The CDR3 nucleotides are TGTGCCAGCAGTGGCGGTAGCTCCTACAATGAGCAGTTCTTC. It yields the protein CASSGGSSYNEQFF. The chain combines TRBV5-4 with TRBJ2-1; the D is unclear. Trimming shortened V by 5 bases and J by 0 bases, and 9 bases separated the two germline ends. Germline-derived CDR1 and CDR2 are SGHNT and YYREEE (reference sequence). CDR3 size: 14 residues.

The chain links TRBV28 to TRBJ2-5, with 9 nucleotides matching TRBD2. V was clipped by 7 bases and J by 5 bases; unmatched bases: 5. The CDR3 spans 13 residues. Germline V lookup: CDR1 MDHEN, CDR2 SYDVKM. The CDR3 sequence is CASTVSGRETQYF. CDR3 coding DNA: TGTGCCAGCACAGTCAGCGGGAGGGAGACCCAGTACTTC.

Comments on this clone: A read error is possible here, since a much larger clone lies one base away. Within the sample, other DNA sequences also encode this same CDR3. The rearrangement uses TRBV6-4 and TRBJ2-3; 11 bases align to TRBD2. Unmatched junction bases numbered 0, after V lost 0 bases and J lost 4 bases. The CDR3 is 15 amino acids. In germline, CDR1 is MRHNA, CDR2 SNTAGT. The CDR3 protein is CASSDSSGGADTQYF. CDR3 DNA sequence: TGTGCCAGCAGTGACTCTAGCGGGGGGGCAGATACGCAGTATTTT.

The chain combines TRBV24-1 with TRBJ2-7, with TRBD2 matching 7 bases. Trimming took 6 bases from V and 7 from J; bases not matched to a gene: 5. Germline values: CDR1 KGHDR, CDR2 SFDVKD. CDR3 size: 12 residues. CDR3 nucleotide sequence: TGTGCCACCAGTAACGGACTAGGAGAGCAGTACTTC. It codes for CATSNGLGEQYF.